The 26 T cell receptor beta chains below all came from one sample that was sequenced in a study of T-cell reconstitution after alpha-beta-depleted transplantation in children. Preparation of the TCRbeta library involved a method that used unique molecular identifiers. MiXCR, run by TCRdb on the PCR reads, gives a single entry per CDR3 protein. The data hold roughly 200,000 distinct CDR3 sequences, with around 7% observed a single time. The material sequenced was PBMCs from the stem cell graft donor, taken from the stem cell graft. The receptor set was obtained from a human donor who donated a stem cell graft to a child with Wiskott-Aldrich syndrome.

This rearrangement joins TRBV3-1 to TRBJ2-1, with D unclear. The CDR3 sequence is 16 residues long. Germline assignment: CDR1 LGHDT and CDR2 YNNKEL (reference sequence). Trimming removed 0 bases from V and 5 bases from J, with 14 bases in between. The CDR3 DNA sequence: TGTGCCAGCAGCCAAGAATTAAGCCGGAACGACAATGAGCAGTTCTTC. This translates into CASSQELSRNDNEQFF.

In the case of this clonotype: A much larger clone differs from this one at a single base, so this may be a read error. The chain is built from TRBV5-4 and TRBJ2-3; D is uncertain. The CDR3 is 13 residues long. The ends were cut back, 4 bases at V and 0 bases at J, with 6 bases in the middle. Germline V gene data show CDR1 as SGHNT and CDR2 as YYREEE (reference sequence). The CDR3 region has the DNA TGTGCCAGCAGCCCCAAGAGCACAGATACGCAGTATTTT. Residues: CASSPKSTDTQYF.

This clonotype was counted at least ten times. The chain joins TRBV5-1 to TRBJ1-4, with D possibly TRBD1 on 6 matching bases. Trimming stripped 4 bases from V and 13 bases from J, with 23 bases between. The germline gives CDR1 SGHRS, CDR2 YFSETQ. The CDR3 totals 15 residues. The DNA of the CDR3 is TGCGCCAGCAGCGAAGGACAGCCTAGTCTCTCACGACTGTTTTTT. Translation gives CASSEGQPSLSRLFF.

This clonotype was detected ten times or more. This chain links TRBV30 with TRBJ1-2; TRBD1 matches 7 bases. The V segment lost 3 bases and the J segment 4 bases; nucleotides outside the gene matches: 11. Germline V gives CDR1 GTSNPN, CDR2 SVGIG (reference sequence). This CDR3 spans 15 amino acids. The CDR3 spells CAWRKGMGTAYGYTF. Written as DNA, the CDR3 is TGTGCCTGGAGGAAGGGAATGGGGACAGCCTATGGCTACACCTTC.

This clonotype was counted many times. The rearrangement links TRBV4-3 to TRBJ2-6; D remains ambiguous. The CDR3 has 17 amino acids. V was cut by 0 bases and J by 0 bases, with 9 bases left in between. The germline CDR1 and CDR2 sequences are LGHNA and YSLEER. DNA of the CDR3: TGCGCCAGCAGCCAAGATCTAGTGAGCTCTGGGGCCAACGTCCTGACTTTC. Its translation: CASSQDLVSSGANVLTF.

V gene TRBV7-2 combines with J gene TRBJ2-5, with D perhaps matching TRBD2 (7 bases). The germline CDR1 and CDR2 sequences are SGHTA and FQGNSA. Deletions cut 5 bases from V and 5 bases from J, with 18 bases between. This CDR3 region has 15 residues. CDR3 region: CASSREDLRGETQYF. For the CDR3, the DNA is TGTGCCAGCAGCCGGGAGGACTTGAGGGGGGAGACCCAGTACTTC.

This clonotype occurred many times. The chain couples TRBV5-1 to TRBJ2-3, with 10 bases aligning to TRBD1. Trimming removed 4 bases from V and 4 bases from J; junction bases left unmatched: 6. Germline V lookup: CDR1 SGHRS, CDR2 YFSETQ. This CDR3 contains 15 residues. The CDR3 nucleotides read TGCGCCAGCAGCCGACGGGACAGGGGTTCAGATACGCAGTATTTT. This codes for CASSRRDRGSDTQYF. The variable domain in full, with the rest retrieved from reference TRBV5-1 and TRBJ2-3, is KAGVTQTPRYLIKTRGQQVTLSCSPISGHRSVSWYQQTPGQGLQFLFEYFSETQRNKGNFPGRFSGRQFSNSRSEMNVSTLELGDSALYLCASSRRDRGSDTQYFGPGTRLTVL.

The table lists this clonotype with a few counts. V is TRBV2 and J is TRBJ2-7; TRBD1 might be the D (6 bases). Germline V CDR1 and CDR2: SNHLY, FYNNEI. V lost 2 bases and J lost 0, with 8 bases in between. This CDR3 has 14 amino acids. CDR3 sequence (DNA): TGTGCCAGCAGTGAAAACAGGGACTCCTACGAGCAGTACTTC. Protein: CASSENRDSYEQYF.

In this sample, this clonotype turned up many times. The rearrangement links TRBV7-9 to TRBJ2-2; D ambiguous. The germline V and J ends were trimmed by 5 bases and 1 base, with 2 bases remaining between them. The germline CDR1 and CDR2 sequences are SEHNR and FQNEAQ (reference sequence). The CDR3 contains 12 residues. The CDR3 region is CASSENTGELFF. DNA of the CDR3: TGTGCCAGCAGCGAGAACACCGGGGAGCTGTTTTTT.

This clonotype was seen ten or more times. This rearrangement joins TRBV10-3 to TRBJ1-2; D gene ambiguous. The CDR3 covers 11 residues. V lost 3 bases to trimming and J lost 7 bases, with 6 bases between them. Germline lookup yields CDR1 ENHRY and CDR2 SYGVKD. CDR3 DNA sequence: TGTGCCATCAGTGACGGAACTGGCTACACCTTC. It translates to CAISDGTGYTF.

Concerning this clonotype itself: A much larger clone lies one base from this, so it may be a read error. The chain employs TRBV24-1 and TRBJ2-7; 8 nucleotides agree with TRBD1. Germline V gene sequence: CDR1 KGHDR, CDR2 SFDVKD. This CDR3 region has 12 residues. The DNA for the CDR3 is TGTGCCACCAGTGGACTGGACAGGGAGCATTACTTC. Protein: CATSGLDREHYF.

The V and J genes are TRBV7-2 and TRBJ1-3, with TRBD1 as a possible D gene (6 bases). Germline V lookup: CDR1 SGHTA, CDR2 FQGNSA. The V end was cut by 5 bases, the J end by 0 bases, with 14 bases between. The CDR3 length is 16 residues. CDR3 region: CASSITGSNSGNTIYF. The CDR3 DNA reads as TGTGCCAGCAGCATTACAGGGTCAAACTCTGGAAACACCATATATTTT.

This clonotype was detected many times. The chain joins TRBV24-1 to TRBJ2-1; weak D call: TRBD2 (7 bases). In germline, CDR1 is KGHDR, CDR2 SFDVKD. Trimming removed 4 bases at V and 13 bases at J, with 19 bases between. The CDR3 extends over 14 amino acids. CDR3 amino acids: CATSDRPRGGAQFF. The CDR3 nucleotides are TGTGCCACCAGTGACAGGCCTAGGGGGGGAGCTCAGTTCTTC.

In this sample, this clonotype turned up many times. The V and J genes are TRBV5-1 and TRBJ2-5; D not resolved. This CDR3 region has 13 residues. The V gene lost 5 bases and the J gene lost 4 bases, with 12 bases spanning the gap. Germline CDR1 and CDR2: SGHRS and YFSETQ. The CDR3 spells CASSSRARETQYF. The CDR3 DNA is TGCGCCAGCAGTTCTCGTGCGAGAGAGACCCAGTACTTC.

At least ten counts were recorded for this clonotype. The CDR3 coding sequence is TGTGCCAGCAGCTTGGTTTTTGGGACAGGATACACCGGGGAGCTGTTTTTT. It specifies CASSLVFGTGYTGELFF. The chain links TRBV5-6 to TRBJ2-2, with 8 bases identical to TRBD1. The CDR3 length is 17 residues. Germline CDR1 reads SGHDT; CDR2 reads YYEEEE. Trimming removed 0 bases from V and 3 bases from J; junction bases left unmatched: 7.

Many counts were recorded for this clonotype. CDR3 in amino acids: CSAIAQRKIYNEQFF. Here the CDR3 DNA reads TGCAGTGCTATCGCACAGAGGAAGATATACAATGAGCAGTTCTTC. The V and J genes are TRBV20-1 and TRBJ2-1; unclear D gene. The CDR3 covers 15 residues. The germline V gene encodes CDR1 DFQATT and CDR2 SNEGSKA (reference sequence). Trimming took off 4 bases at V and 4 bases at J, with 17 bases between the two ends.

This clonotype was picked up a small number of times. This rearrangement joins TRBV29-1 to TRBJ2-5, with 8 bases matching TRBD1. The germline CDR1 and CDR2 sequences are SQVTM and ANQGSEA. CDR3 length equals 12 residues. The CDR3 region has the DNA TGCGACGGGGGACAGGACGAAGAGACCCAGTACTTC. It is translated as CDGGQDEETQYF.

This clonotype was counted ten times or more. This chain uses TRBV7-2 with TRBJ2-1; unclear D gene. CDR3 length: 10 residues. Trimming took 2 bases from V and 9 from J, leaving 2 bases between them. From germline, CDR1 is SGHTA and CDR2 FQGNSA. The CDR3 bases are TGTGCCAGCAGCTTACGTGAGCAGTTCTTC. Protein sequence: CASSLREQFF. Looking up the rest from reference TRBV7-2 and TRBJ2-1 gives the full variable domain: GAGVSQSPSNKVTEKGKDVELRCDPISGHTALYWYRQSLGQGLEFLIYFQGNSAPDKSGLPSDRFSAERTGGSVSTLTIQRTQQEDSAVYLCASSLREQFFGPGTRLTVL.

This clonotype was seen repeatedly, ten times or more. The chain uses TRBV20-1 and TRBJ1-1; no clear D. Trimming stripped 6 bases from V and 0 bases from J, with 11 bases between. The germline gives CDR1 DFQATT, CDR2 SNEGSKA (reference sequence). This CDR3 contains 13 residues. The CDR3 bases are TGCAGTGCCGCGCTGGGTATGAACACTGAAGCTTTCTTT. It specifies CSAALGMNTEAFF.

This clonotype was seen many times. The V gene is TRBV28, the J gene TRBJ2-7; D is unclear. This CDR3 is 14 amino acids long. With 2 bases removed from V and 4 bases from J, the gap between germline ends came to 12 bases. In germline, CDR1 is MDHEN, CDR2 SYDVKM. This CDR3 reads CASSLAVVGYEQYF. The CDR3, as DNA: TGTGCCAGCAGTTTAGCAGTCGTGGGATACGAGCAGTACTTC.

This clonotype appeared many times. The genes are TRBV11-1 and TRBJ2-1, with 16 bases lining up with TRBD2. The CDR3 contains 19 residues. The J segment lost 0 bases and the V segment lost 3 bases, leaving 5 bases of the junction unmatched. CDR1 and CDR2 (germline): SGHAT, FQDESV (reference sequence). CDR3 loop: CASSLTGLAGGSSYNEQFF. Written as DNA, the CDR3 is TGTGCCAGCAGCTTGACGGGACTAGCGGGAGGGAGCTCCTACAATGAGCAGTTCTTC.

The chain recombines TRBV28 with TRBJ2-5, with D tentatively TRBD2 (5 bases). In germline, CDR1 is MDHEN, CDR2 SYDVKM. The CDR3 loop spans 13 amino acids. Trimming shortened V by 2 bases and J by 5 bases, and 9 bases separated the two germline ends. CDR3 sequence (DNA): TGTGCCAGCAGTTTACCGGGGAAGGAGACCCAGTACTTC. Translated: CASSLPGKETQYF.

This clonotype appeared a few times. The rearrangement links TRBV24-1 to TRBJ2-1; 9 positions agree with TRBD2. With 3 bases clipped from V and 8 bases from J, the junction kept 7 bases outside the gene matches. CDR3 length equals 15 residues. CDR1 is KGHDR and CDR2 is SFDVKD in the germline V gene. DNA of the CDR3: TGTGCCACCAGTGATCCGACTAGCGGCGGCGATGAGCAGTTCTTC. Its protein product is CATSDPTSGGDEQFF.

This clonotype has at least ten counts. The chain uses TRBV4-2 and TRBJ2-7; 7 bases are a match to TRBD1. This CDR3 comprises 15 residues. The V gene's germline CDR1 is LGHNA and CDR2 YNFKEQ. J lost 4 bases, V lost 1 base, and 7 bases had no gene match. The CDR3: CASSQVWDSIYEQYF. The CDR3 DNA is TGTGCCAGCAGCCAAGTCTGGGACAGTATTTACGAGCAGTACTTC.

The rearrangement joins TRBV7-8 to TRBJ2-5, with 13 positions matching TRBD2. This CDR3 contains 17 residues. V gave up 5 bases and J gave up 3 bases; unmatched junction bases: 9. Germline CDR1 reads SGHVS; CDR2 reads FQNEAQ. CDR3 sequence (DNA): TGTGCCAGCAGCGCTTTCGAACTAGCGGGGGGGAAAGAGACCCAGTACTTC. Its translation: CASSAFELAGGKETQYF.

This rearrangement joins TRBV11-3 to TRBJ1-1, with 8 bases matching TRBD1. This CDR3 comprises 16 residues. The germline V gene encodes CDR1 SGHNT and CDR2 YENEEA. J lost 4 bases, V lost 5 bases, and 12 bases had no gene match. CDR3: CASSHRSGQGSTEAFF. DNA of the CDR3: TGTGCCAGCAGCCATCGTTCCGGACAGGGTTCCACTGAAGCTTTCTTT.